This T cell receptor (beta chain) appears in the sequencing data of a study of CD8 T cells in Susac syndrome. Reverse transcription of roughly 0.45 to 1 ug RNA used random hexamers. Coverage of TCR beta CDR3 amplification by immunoSEQ multiplex PCR extended to 54 Vbeta and 13 Jbeta. TCRdb passed the immunoSEQ multiplex PCR reads through MiXCR, listing each CDR3 protein once. In the table there are approximately 77,000 distinct CDR3 sequences, about 92% of which are singletons. With V trimmed by 0 bases and J by 2 bases, 4 bases remained unmatched. Germline loops: CDR1 SGHRS, CDR2 YFSETQ. There are 15 residues in the CDR3. Definite or probable Susac syndrome was diagnosed using recently defined diagnostic criteria. This clonotype was picked up a small number of times.

The source of this sequence is a human donor with Susac syndrome. J is TRBJ1-1 and V is TRBV5-1, with 7 bases fitting TRBD1. Sequencing input: CD4+ T cells from PBMCs. The CDR3 region has the DNA TGCGCCAGCAGCTTGGCCGGGGACAGAAACACTGAAGCTTTCTTT. Amino acid sequence: CASSLAGDRNTEAFF.